The next 24 T cell receptor beta chains were all read from a single sample in a study of control samples from healthy donors and cancer patients. Clones were sequenced by immunoSEQ multiplex PCR, and TCRdb holds only the in-frame ones, with some missing. This table has some 170,000 clones, roughly 94% appearing once. Material for sequencing was PBMCs. The receptor set was obtained from a man aged 55 to 70 with colorectal cancer.

The rearrangement joins TRBV27 to TRBJ1-1, with 8 bases aligning to TRBD1. The junction had 1 base not matched to a gene; V was cut back by 9 bases and J by 1 base. The germline V gene has CDR1 MNHEY and CDR2 SMNVEV (reference sequence). CDR3 length: 12 amino acids. CDR3 nucleotide sequence: TGTGCCAGTGGACAGGGGAACACTGAAGCTTTCTTT. Its translation is CASGQGNTEAFF.

The J gene is TRBJ1-2, the V gene TRBV11-2, with 7 bases aligning to TRBD1. Germline CDR1 reads SGHAT; CDR2 reads FQNNGV. This CDR3 is 18 amino acids long. Losses at the gene ends were 0 bases for V and 4 bases for J; bases not matched to a gene: 14. Here the CDR3 DNA reads TGTGCCAGCAGCTTAGATCTGGTAGGGGCAGGGGGTGCCTATGGCTACACCTTC. Translation gives CASSLDLVGAGGAYGYTF.

The chain uses TRBV18 and TRBJ1-1; D ambiguous. V was pared by 3 bases and J by 1 base, with 3 bases between. Germline V gene data show CDR1 as KGHSH and CDR2 as LQKENI. The CDR3 sequence is 12 residues long. CDR3 sequence (DNA): TGTGCCAGCTCACCGGGGAACACTGAAGCTTTCTTT. It encodes CASSPGNTEAFF.

The rearrangement joins TRBV25-1 to TRBJ1-2; 7 bases line up with TRBD1. V was pared by 4 bases and J by 8 bases, with 10 bases of the junction left unmatched. This CDR3 is built from 14 residues. Germline CDR1 MGHDK, CDR2 SYGVNS. The CDR3 DNA reads TGTGCCAGCAGTGTCGAAGACAGGGTAAAAGGCTACACCTTC. Protein product: CASSVEDRVKGYTF.

The V call is TRBV5-1, the J call TRBJ1-6; D gene unclear. Germline CDR1 reads SGHRS; CDR2 reads YFSETQ. Trimming took off 7 bases at V and 0 bases at J, with 20 bases between the two ends. This CDR3 is 18 amino acids long. The CDR3 region is CASGANPLPPSYNSPLHF. The CDR3 coding sequence is TGCGCCAGCGGTGCCAACCCCCTACCCCCCTCCTATAATTCACCCCTCCACTTT. The full variable domain, rest sourced from reference TRBV5-1 and TRBJ1-6, is KAGVTQTPRYLIKTRGQQVTLSCSPISGHRSVSWYQQTPGQGLQFLFEYFSETQRNKGNFPGRFSGRQFSNSRSEMNVSTLELGDSALYLCASGANPLPPSYNSPLHFGNGTRLTVT.

This sequence joins TRBV25-1 and TRBJ1-4, with 9 bases aligning to TRBD1. Germline-derived CDR1 and CDR2 are MGHDK and SYGVNS. The CDR3 is made up of 16 amino acids. The V gene end was trimmed by 1 base and the J gene end by 5 bases; junction bases not matched to a gene: 5. CDR3 DNA: TGTGCCAGCAGTGAATTCGGGACAGGGTTGAATGAAAAACTGTTTTTT. It translates to CASSEFGTGLNEKLFF.

The J gene is TRBJ2-7, the V gene TRBV9, with TRBD1 identical over 8 bases. Germline V gene data show CDR1 as SGDLS and CDR2 as YYNGEE. The CDR3 sequence is 14 residues long. J lost 5 bases, V lost 0 bases, and 4 bases had no gene match. The CDR3 bases are TGTGCCAGCAGCGTAGGGACAGGGAGCCACGAGCAGTACTTC. Translation gives CASSVGTGSHEQYF.

The chain recombines TRBV6-5 with TRBJ2-7, with D possibly matching TRBD2 (5 bases). The CDR3 totals 15 residues. V lost 7 bases to trimming and J lost 7 bases, with 23 bases between them. Germline CDR1 is MNHEY and CDR2 is SVGAGI. The CDR3 DNA follows: TGTGCCAGCACCACCCCGGGATCACAAGTGGGGGAGCAGTACTTC. It yields the protein CASTTPGSQVGEQYF.

This clone was detected a few times. V and J are TRBV21-1 and TRBJ2-1; the D call in the table, TRBD2, was not verified against the DNA. TRBV21-1 is a pseudogene segment. This CDR3 contains 18 residues. The CDR3 region is CASSIGDEEVLPHNEQFF. CDR3 nucleotide sequence: TGTGCCAGCAGCATCGGAGACGAGGAGGTTCTCCCCCACAATGAGCAGTTCTTC.

This clone was counted a single time. The chain couples TRBV3-1 (or the pseudogene TRBV3-2) to TRBJ1-2; 9 nucleotides agree with TRBD1. The CDR3 contains 17 residues. The ends lost 0 bases at V and 5 bases at J; junction bases unmatched: 10. Germline assignment: CDR1 LGHDT and CDR2 YNNKEL (reference sequence). The CDR3 is CASSQDMGTGSGYGYTF. As DNA, the CDR3 is TGTGCCAGCAGCCAAGATATGGGGACAGGGTCCGGATATGGCTACACCTTC.

V gene TRBV6-2 or TRBV6-3 combines with J gene TRBJ2-3, with a weak D call TRBD2 (6 bases). Trimming left V 7 bases short and J 1 base short, with 9 bases between. Germline V gives CDR1 MNHEY, CDR2 SVGEGT. The CDR3 spans 13 residues. The CDR3 coding sequence is TGTGCCAGCACCCCGGGGGGCACAGATACGCAGTATTTT. Residues: CASTPGGTDTQYF.

This chain links TRBV7-9 with TRBJ1-3; D might be TRBD1 (5 bases). CDR3 length: 15 residues. The V end lost 6 bases, the J end lost 0 bases, and 12 bases lay between the germline ends. Looked up from germline, CDR1 is SEHNR and CDR2 is FQNEAQ (reference sequence). The CDR3 DNA sequence: TGTGCCAGCAGTCCTCAACAGGCCTCTGGAAACACCATATATTTT. Encoded protein: CASSPQQASGNTIYF.

The J gene is TRBJ2-7, the V gene TRBV9, with 11 bases lining up with TRBD1. V shed 2 bases, J shed 2 bases, and the junction held 3 bases outside the gene matches. The CDR3 is 15 residues long. Germline CDR1 is SGDLS and CDR2 is YYNGEE. CDR3 sequence: CASSVGTGGTYEQYF. The CDR3 nucleotides are TGTGCCAGCAGCGTGGGGACAGGGGGGACCTACGAGCAGTACTTC.

The J gene is TRBJ2-3, the V gene TRBV9; D gene unclear. The CDR3 contains 13 residues. Per germline, CDR1 SGDLS and CDR2 YYNGEE. The V and J ends lost 0 bases and 14 bases respectively, with 16 bases between them. CDR3 sequence: CASSVEGRTKVYF. The CDR3 nucleotides are TGTGCCAGCAGCGTAGAAGGCAGGACGAAGGTGTATTTT.

The chain is built from TRBV3-1 (or the pseudogene TRBV3-2) and TRBJ1-1; a possible D gene is TRBD1 (6 bases). Germline CDR1 LGHDT, CDR2 YNNKEL (reference sequence). V lost 2 bases and J lost 4, with 17 bases in between. CDR3 length: 16 residues. The chain's CDR3 is CASSQFEGGRGTEAFF. DNA for the CDR3: TGTGCCAGCAGCCAATTCGAGGGGGGAAGAGGCACTGAAGCTTTCTTT.

The chain has TRBV6-1 and TRBJ2-7; 9 nucleotides agree with TRBD2. The CDR3 runs 14 residues. Germline V gene lookup returns CDR1 MNHNS and CDR2 SASEGT. With V trimmed by 2 bases and J by 4 bases, 3 bases remained unmatched. The CDR3 sequence is CASSETSGLYEQYF. CDR3 in DNA: TGTGCCAGCAGTGAAACTAGCGGGCTTTACGAGCAGTACTTC.

J is TRBJ2-7 and V is TRBV5-1; D ambiguous. Germline V lookup: CDR1 SGHRS, CDR2 YFSETQ. The V end was cut by 2 bases, the J end by 2 bases, with 17 bases between. The CDR3 totals 16 residues. This CDR3 reads CASSLSSRAVTYEQYF. Written as DNA, the CDR3 is TGCGCCAGCAGCTTATCTAGTAGGGCGGTTACCTACGAGCAGTACTTC.

The V gene is TRBV19, the J gene TRBJ2-5, with D tentatively TRBD1 or TRBD2 (5 bases each). This CDR3 contains 12 residues. V was cut by 8 bases and J by 0 bases, with 7 bases left in between. The germline gives CDR1 LNHDA, CDR2 SQIVND (reference sequence). CDR3 sequence (DNA): TGTGCCAGTGGGACCTACCAAGAGACCCAGTACTTC. The encoded protein is CASGTYQETQYF.

V is TRBV19 and J is TRBJ1-1; no definite D call. The CDR3 length is 13 residues. CDR1 and CDR2 from the germline V gene are LNHDA and SQIVND (reference sequence). Trimming removed 6 bases at V and 2 bases at J, with 10 bases between. CDR3 bases: TGTGCCAGTAGCTTGGGATTTAACACTGAAGCTTTCTTT. Encoded protein: CASSLGFNTEAFF.

The gene calls are TRBV6-2 or TRBV6-3 and TRBJ2-3; tentative D call: TRBD1 (5 bases). V lost 8 bases, J lost 1 base, and 10 bases lay in between. The germline CDR1 and CDR2 sequences are MNHEY and SVGEGT. The CDR3 spans 13 residues. The CDR3 region is CASCQGGTDTQYF. CDR3 in DNA: TGTGCCAGCTGCCAGGGTGGCACAGATACGCAGTATTTT.

The V call is TRBV6-2 or TRBV6-3, the J call TRBJ2-1; 7 bases agree with TRBD1. Germline assignment: CDR1 MNHEY and CDR2 SVGEGT. After removal of 0 bases from V and 5 bases from J, the junction contained 16 bases not matched to a gene. This CDR3 is built from 19 residues. The CDR3 DNA reads as TGTGCCAGCAGTTACTCGAAGTCATTAGGGACAGAAGGTAACAATGAGCAGTTCTTC. It specifies CASSYSKSLGTEGNNEQFF.

The J gene is TRBJ1-1, the V gene TRBV4-1; no firm D call. Germline CDR1 reads MGHRA; CDR2 reads YSYEKL. The CDR3 consists of 13 residues. V lost 2 bases to trimming and J lost 1 base, with 5 bases between them. CDR3 protein: CASSQLGNTEAFF. In DNA, the CDR3 is TGCGCCAGCAGCCAACTAGGGAACACTGAAGCTTTCTTT.

The chain combines TRBV6-2 or TRBV6-3 with TRBJ2-3; the D gene is possibly TRBD2 (5 bases). The V and J ends lost 2 bases and 3 bases respectively, with 15 bases between them. CDR1 MNHEY and CDR2 SVGEGT come from the germline V gene. This CDR3 region has 16 residues. The CDR3 DNA reads as TGTGCCAGCAGTTACGGTTTCGGGGTAACGACAGATACGCAGTATTTT. Translated, it gives CASSYGFGVTTDTQYF.

This clone was counted a few times. The chain has TRBV10-2 and TRBJ1-6, with no clear D. Germline V gene data show CDR1 as WSHSY and CDR2 as SAAADI. Trimming cost V 5 bases and J 10 bases, with 12 bases left between them. This CDR3 has 13 residues. The CDR3 loop is CASSLAQLSPLHF. The CDR3 DNA sequence: TGCGCCAGCAGTCTCGCGCAGCTGTCACCCCTCCACTTT.